What follows are 26 T cell receptor beta chains derived from one specimen sequenced in a study of T cells after posttransplantation cyclophosphamide. The naive gate required viable CD3+CD4+ or CD3+CD8+ cells with CCR7+CD45RA+CD45RO-CD95-CD27+CD28+ phenotype. Some clones are missing from TCRdb's copy, which holds only in-frame ones; the method was immunoSEQ multiplex PCR. The sample lists more than 30,000 clones, just over 90% seen once, with around 0.23% in the top ten. The sequenced sample consisted of naive CD4+ T cells sorted from PBMCs. The receptor source for this set is a woman aged 55-75 years in good health, CMV-negative, and a related stem cell transplant donor.

This clone was counted only a few times. The V gene is TRBV5-1, the J gene TRBJ2-3; TRBD1 aligns across 10 bases. J gave up 6 bases and V 4 bases, and 11 bases lay outside the gene matches. The V gene's germline CDR1 is SGHRS and CDR2 YFSETQ. The CDR3 is 16 amino acids. CDR3 DNA sequence: TGCGCCAGCAGCGTTGTTAAAGGGACAGGGGACGATACGCAGTATTTT. It is translated as CASSVVKGTGDDTQYF.

The genes are TRBV18 and TRBJ1-1, with D unclear. The V end lost 6 bases, the J end lost 6 bases, and 14 bases lay between the germline ends. Germline CDR1 is KGHSH and CDR2 is LQKENI. The CDR3 sequence is 13 residues long. CDR3 protein: CASSLDRGAEAFF. The CDR3 DNA is TGTGCCAGCTCTTTGGACCGGGGTGCTGAAGCTTTCTTT.

This chain links TRBV15 with TRBJ2-5, with TRBD2 as a possible D gene (6 bases). Germline CDR1 and CDR2: LNHNV and YYDKDF (reference sequence). V was pared by 1 base and J by 3 bases, with 15 bases between. The CDR3 contains 16 residues. The CDR3 DNA is TGTGCCACCAGCAGAGCGGGGACTCCGGGGGAAGAGACCCAGTACTTC. This codes for CATSRAGTPGEETQYF.

In DNA form, the CDR3 reads TGTGCCAGCAGTCCCAGCGGCTTGGATGGCTACACCTTC. It specifies CASSPSGLDGYTF. This chain joins TRBV28 and TRBJ1-2; no reliable D call. Trimming removed 5 bases from V and 6 bases from J, with 13 bases in between. The length of the CDR3 is 13 residues. Looked up from germline, CDR1 is MDHEN and CDR2 is SYDVKM.

This chain joins TRBV10-1 and TRBJ1-4; D unresolved. CDR1 WNHNN and CDR2 SYGVQD come from the germline V gene (reference sequence). V was trimmed by 7 bases and J by 8 bases, leaving 23 bases between them. The CDR3 spans 16 residues. CDR3 DNA: TGCGCCAGCAATCGAAGACGGAGGGTTGGGTCCGAAAAACTGTTTTTT. Its translation is CASNRRRRVGSEKLFF.

The chain links TRBV6-6 to TRBJ2-2, with D tentatively TRBD1 (5 bases). Germline CDR1 is MNHNY and CDR2 is SVGAGI (reference sequence). This CDR3 has 14 residues. V shed 7 bases and J shed 0 bases, with 9 bases lying between them. This chain's CDR3 is CASTDSANTGELFF. The CDR3 region has the DNA TGTGCCAGCACCGACAGTGCGAACACCGGGGAGCTGTTTTTT.

The chain links TRBV28 to TRBJ2-1, with D maybe TRBD1 (6 bases). Trimming left V 4 bases short and J 0 bases short, with 13 bases between. The germline gives CDR1 MDHEN, CDR2 SYDVKM. The CDR3 extends over 16 amino acids. CDR3 DNA sequence: TGTGCCAGCAGTTCCCCGGACAGCAGCTCCTACAATGAGCAGTTCTTC. This encodes CASSSPDSSSYNEQFF.

The chain is built from TRBV5-4 and TRBJ2-1, with 10 bases lining up with TRBD2. Germline V lookup: CDR1 SGHNT, CDR2 YYREEE (reference sequence). V gave up 0 bases and J gave up 7 bases; unmatched junction bases: 4. The CDR3 sequence is 15 residues long. The CDR3 loop reads CASSLDLAGDNEQFF. The CDR3 nucleotides read TGTGCCAGCAGCTTGGACCTAGCGGGAGATAATGAGCAGTTCTTC.

The chain is built from TRBV2 and TRBJ1-5; D gene unclear. Germline CDR1 SNHLY, CDR2 FYNNEI. This CDR3 is built from 14 residues. The germline V and J ends were trimmed by 2 bases and 3 bases, with 8 bases remaining between them. CDR3 loop: CASSENGDNQPQHF. CDR3 nucleotide sequence: TGTGCCAGCAGTGAAAACGGGGACAATCAGCCCCAGCATTTT.

This clone was seen a handful of times. The J gene is TRBJ1-1, the V gene TRBV10-3; 8 nucleotides align to TRBD1. The V segment lost 8 bases and the J segment 4 bases; nucleotides outside the gene matches: 6. Germline V gene data show CDR1 as ENHRY and CDR2 as SYGVKD. This CDR3 spans 13 amino acids. The CDR3 spells CAIQSQGGTEAFF. CDR3 nucleotides: TGTGCCATCCAATCACAGGGGGGCACTGAAGCTTTCTTT.

The chain has TRBV2 and TRBJ2-2; 9 nucleotides align to TRBD1. J was trimmed by 6 bases and V by 2 bases; bases with no gene match: 13. CDR1 and CDR2 (germline): SNHLY, FYNNEI. The CDR3 has 18 amino acids. The CDR3 region has the DNA TGTGCCAGCAGTGAATCATATACAGGGGGCGTCTCTGCCGGGGAGCTGTTTTTT. It is translated as CASSESYTGGVSAGELFF.

The chain combines TRBV6-1 with TRBJ1-5; TRBD1 is a possible D gene (6 bases). The germline V gene has CDR1 MNHNS and CDR2 SASEGT. The CDR3 contains 15 residues. V was cut by 6 bases and J by 5 bases, with 17 bases left in between. Here the CDR3 DNA reads TGTGCCAGCAGGTATACAGGGTACGTTGATCAGCCCCAGCATTTT. Amino acid sequence: CASRYTGYVDQPQHF.

This chain uses TRBV5-1 with TRBJ1-4, with D possibly TRBD1 on 6 matching bases. The CDR3 sequence is 15 residues long. Germline lookup yields CDR1 SGHRS and CDR2 YFSETQ. Trimming stripped 0 bases from V and 3 bases from J, with 9 bases between. In nucleotides, the CDR3 is TGCGCCAGCAGCTTGGATCCAGGGGCTAATGAAAAACTGTTTTTT. Encoded protein: CASSLDPGANEKLFF.

To note about this clone: Germline and junction disagree at one end, which may indicate a read error. Other DNA sequences in this sample translate to the same CDR3. The chain combines TRBV5-4 with TRBJ2-7; D possibly corresponds to TRBD1 (5 bases). Germline lookup yields CDR1 SGHNT and CDR2 YYREEE (reference sequence). The CDR3 spans 16 residues. The CDR3: CASSLASSQAEYEQYF. The CDR3 DNA is TGTGCCAGTAGCTTGGCTTCATCACAGGCGGAATACGAGCAGTACTTC.

In its sample, this clone was seen a few times. The chain links TRBV6-6 to TRBJ1-4; weak D call: TRBD1 (5 bases). The CDR3 is 13 residues long. CDR1 and CDR2 (germline): MNHNY, SVGAGI (reference sequence). The V end was cut by 6 bases, the J end by 10 bases, with 15 bases between. CDR3 loop: CASRPKQEGKLFF. In nucleotides, the CDR3 is TGTGCCAGCAGACCAAAACAGGAGGGAAAACTGTTTTTT.

The chain couples TRBV9 to TRBJ2-5; TRBD2 matches 10 bases. Judging by the DNA end, TRBJ2-7 fits better; the J call may be wrong. This CDR3 is 16 amino acids long. The germline gives CDR1 SGDLS, CDR2 YYNGEE. CDR3 bases: TGTGCCAGCAGCATCTCCGGGACTAGCGCCGCCTACGAGCAGTACTTC. Its translation is CASSISGTSAAYEQYF.

The chain links TRBV6-5 to TRBJ1-2, with 7 bases lining up with TRBD1. Germline assignment: CDR1 MNHEY and CDR2 SVGAGI. V trimming: 6 bases; J trimming: 5 bases; junction bases outside the gene matches: 9. The CDR3 spans 14 residues. The CDR3 nucleotides read TGTGCCAGCAGACGGGACAGTGCCCCTTATGGCTACACCTTC. It codes for CASRRDSAPYGYTF.

This sequence joins TRBV4-3 and TRBJ1-2, with TRBD1 identical over 8 bases. Germline values: CDR1 LGHNA, CDR2 YSLEER. The CDR3 extends over 14 amino acids. V shed 7 bases and J 2 bases; nucleotides not matched to a gene: 6. This chain's CDR3 is CASTATGENYGYTF. As DNA, the CDR3 is TGCGCCAGCACCGCGACAGGGGAGAACTATGGCTACACCTTC.

V gene TRBV29-1 combines with J gene TRBJ1-2; 10 bases are a match to TRBD1. This CDR3 has 13 amino acids. The germline gives CDR1 SQVTM, CDR2 ANQGSEA. V shed 7 bases and J 2 bases; nucleotides not matched to a gene: 4. As DNA, the CDR3 is TGCAGCGCCGGGGGACAGGGGAACTATGGCTACACCTTC. It translates to CSAGGQGNYGYTF.

This clone appeared a single time. The chain employs TRBV5-1 and TRBJ2-2; D call uncertain. The CDR3 has 13 residues. The germline CDR1 and CDR2 sequences are SGHRS and YFSETQ. V was shortened by 4 bases and J by 6 bases, with 10 bases between the two germline ends. Here the CDR3 reads CASSPTSAGELFF. CDR3 sequence (DNA): TGCGCCAGCAGCCCGACATCTGCCGGGGAGCTGTTTTTT.

The DNA of the CDR3 is TGCGCCAGCAGCGCTCGACAGGGGACTGGAAACACCATATATTTT. Translating gives CASSARQGTGNTIYF. V gene TRBV5-1 combines with J gene TRBJ1-3, with 8 bases that match TRBD1. Germline values: CDR1 SGHRS, CDR2 YFSETQ. The CDR3 extends over 15 amino acids. The V gene end was trimmed by 4 bases and the J gene end by 2 bases; junction bases not matched to a gene: 5. Full variable domain (missing parts from reference TRBV5-1 and TRBJ1-3): KAGVTQTPRYLIKTRGQQVTLSCSPISGHRSVSWYQQTPGQGLQFLFEYFSETQRNKGNFPGRFSGRQFSNSRSEMNVSTLELGDSALYLCASSARQGTGNTIYFGEGSWLTVV.

The V and J genes are TRBV5-5 and TRBJ1-4; TRBD1 matches 11 bases. J lost 7 bases, V lost 3 bases, and 8 bases had no gene match. This CDR3 contains 16 residues. Germline values: CDR1 SGHKS, CDR2 YYEKEE (reference sequence). CDR3 DNA: TGTGCCAGCAGCTGGGGCTCCGGGACAGGGGGTGAAAAACTGTTTTTT. Amino acids: CASSWGSGTGGEKLFF.

This chain links TRBV7-9 with TRBJ2-3; 7 bases match TRBD2. This CDR3 comprises 15 residues. The V gene's germline CDR1 is SEHNR and CDR2 FQNEAQ (reference sequence). The V gene end was trimmed by 6 bases and the J gene end by 6 bases; junction bases not matched to a gene: 12. The CDR3 is CASRLRSGEEDTQYF. As DNA, the CDR3 is TGTGCCAGCAGGTTAAGAAGCGGGGAAGAGGATACGCAGTATTTT. Together with reference TRBV7-9 and TRBJ2-3, the CDR3 gives the full variable domain: DTGVSQNPRHKITKRGQNVTFRCDPISEHNRLYWYRQTLGQGPEFLTYFQNEAQLEKSRLLSDRFSAERPKGSFSTLEIQRTEQGDSAMYLCASRLRSGEEDTQYFGPGTRLTVL.

The V and J genes are TRBV6-6 and TRBJ1-1; 7 nucleotides agree with TRBD1. The ends lost 5 bases at V and 4 bases at J; junction bases unmatched: 7. Germline loops: CDR1 MNHNY, CDR2 SVGAGI (reference sequence). This CDR3 region has 14 residues. The CDR3 loop reads CASSPSGGSTEAFF. CDR3 bases: TGTGCCAGCAGTCCTTCAGGGGGGAGCACTGAAGCTTTCTTT.

The chain carries TRBV12-1 and TRBJ1-5; TRBD1 is the table's D call and was not checked against the DNA. TRBV12-1 has pseudogene status. CDR3 size: 17 residues. CDR3 in amino acids: CASSPGTGGACNQPQHF. The CDR3 bases are TGTGCCAGCAGCCCCGGGACAGGGGGCGCCTGCAATCAGCCCCAGCATTTT.

The chain couples TRBV10-1 to TRBJ2-2, with 7 bases fitting TRBD2. The V gene's germline CDR1 is WNHNN and CDR2 SYGVQD (reference sequence). V was clipped by 4 bases and J by 4 bases; unmatched bases: 18. The CDR3 is made up of 19 amino acids. The CDR3 sequence is CASSGRPGPTSAFTGELFF. The CDR3 DNA reads as TGCGCCAGCAGTGGGCGGCCGGGTCCCACTAGCGCGTTCACCGGGGAGCTGTTTTTT.